Following are 25 T cell receptor beta chains from one sample sequenced in a study of blood T cell repertoires in COVID-19. Sequencing used immunoSEQ multiplex PCR; TCRdb keeps in-frame clones, though not all of them. Altogether around 110,000 clones are present, roughly nine tenths being singletons, with the ten largest covering under 2%. The sample was peripheral blood. Receptors originate from a human donor with active COVID-19. The donor label of this sample is uncertain.

As for this clone: Other DNA sequences in this specimen translate into the identical CDR3. The rearrangement uses TRBV2 and TRBJ1-1, with 7 bases fitting TRBD1. V lost 4 bases to trimming and J lost 5 bases; unmatched junction nucleotides: 4. The CDR3 runs 13 residues. Germline-derived CDR1 and CDR2 are SNHLY and FYNNEI. The CDR3 reads CASSGQGGTEAFF. As DNA, the CDR3 is TGTGCCAGCAGTGGGCAGGGGGGTACTGAAGCTTTCTTT.

CDR3 coding DNA: TGTGCCAGCAGCTTAGCCCTAGCGGGATTAGCCAAAAACATTCAGTACTTC. It codes for CASSLALAGLAKNIQYF. V and J are TRBV7-2 and TRBJ2-4; 9 nucleotides align to TRBD2. Losses at the gene ends were 0 bases for V and 0 bases for J; bases not matched to a gene: 3. The V gene's germline CDR1 is SGHTA and CDR2 FQGNSA. The CDR3 length is 17 residues.

This clone appeared once. The chain employs TRBV7-2 and TRBJ2-3; D ambiguous. This CDR3 is built from 13 residues. The V gene's germline CDR1 is SGHTA and CDR2 FQGNSA. The V end was cut by 5 bases, the J end by 6 bases, with 12 bases between. This CDR3 reads CASSPPLEDTQYF. CDR3 DNA sequence: TGTGCCAGCAGCCCTCCCTTGGAGGATACGCAGTATTTT.

The chain links TRBV5-1 to TRBJ1-1; TRBD1 agrees at 10 bases. V lost 4 bases to trimming and J lost 4 bases; unmatched junction nucleotides: 13. The CDR3 is made up of 17 amino acids. Germline lookup yields CDR1 SGHRS and CDR2 YFSETQ. The CDR3 coding sequence is TGCGCCAGCAGCCCAAGACAGGGGGCCGCCGCGGTCACTGAAGCTTTCTTT. Translating it yields CASSPRQGAAAVTEAFF.

The rearrangement uses TRBV24-1 and TRBJ2-5, with D unresolved. CDR3 size: 13 residues. The V end was cut by 4 bases, the J end by 4 bases, with 9 bases between. The germline gives CDR1 KGHDR, CDR2 SFDVKD. CDR3 in amino acids: CATSDPYGETQYF. In DNA, the CDR3 is TGTGCCACCAGTGACCCGTACGGAGAGACCCAGTACTTC.

In its sample, this clone was seen a few times. This sequence joins TRBV4-2 and TRBJ2-2, with TRBD2 matching over 9 bases. This CDR3 region has 17 residues. The V gene's germline CDR1 is LGHNA and CDR2 YNFKEQ. Losses at the gene ends were 1 base for V and 3 bases for J; bases not matched to a gene: 6. DNA of the CDR3: TGTGCCAGCAGCCAAGCTGCTAGCGGGGTATACACCGGGGAGCTGTTTTTT. This encodes CASSQAASGVYTGELFF.

The CDR3 DNA is TGTGCCAGTAGGACAGGGAAGTGGGCCAAAAACATTCAGTACTTC. Protein sequence: CASRTGKWAKNIQYF. The chain is built from TRBV19 and TRBJ2-4, with 7 bases aligning to TRBD1. The CDR3 spans 15 residues. CDR1 is LNHDA and CDR2 is SQIVND in the germline V gene (reference sequence). J gave up 1 base and V 6 bases, and 6 bases lay outside the gene matches.

The J gene is TRBJ1-1, the V gene TRBV18; D may be TRBD1 (5 bases). The V end lost 2 bases, the J end lost 4 bases, and 14 bases lay between the germline ends. The germline CDR1 and CDR2 sequences are KGHSH and LQKENI. The CDR3 is made up of 15 amino acids. The CDR3, as DNA: TGTGCCAGCTCACCATTCGGGGGGGAAGGCACTGAAGCTTTCTTT. Amino acid sequence: CASSPFGGEGTEAFF.

The rearrangement uses TRBV3-1 (or the pseudogene TRBV3-2) and TRBJ1-4; 8 bases are shared with TRBD1. The V segment lost 1 base and the J segment 1 base; nucleotides outside the gene matches: 2. From germline, CDR1 is LGHDT and CDR2 YNNKEL (reference sequence). This CDR3 has 16 amino acids. The CDR3 spells CASSQATGETNEKLFF. CDR3 DNA sequence: TGTGCCAGCAGCCAAGCGACAGGGGAAACTAATGAAAAACTGTTTTTT.

This clone was counted only a few times. The chain links TRBV19 to TRBJ2-3; D is perhaps TRBD2 (5 bases). The germline CDR1 and CDR2 sequences are LNHDA and SQIVND (reference sequence). Trimming shortened V by 7 bases and J by 1 base, and 12 bases separated the two germline ends. CDR3 length: 14 residues. In nucleotides, the CDR3 is TGTGCCAGTACGGACCTCGGGGGCACAGATACGCAGTATTTT. Translation: CASTDLGGTDTQYF. The variable domain in full, with the rest retrieved from reference TRBV19 and TRBJ2-3, is DGGITQSPKYLFRKEGQNVTLSCEQNLNHDAMYWYRQDPGQGLRLIYYSQIVNDFQKGDIAEGYSVSREKKESFPLTVTSAQKNPTAFYLCASTDLGGTDTQYFGPGTRLTVL.

V and J are TRBV6-2 or TRBV6-3 and TRBJ2-2; D uncertain. Germline V gene data show CDR1 as MNHEY and CDR2 as SVGEGT. Trimming left V 5 bases short and J 5 bases short, with 15 bases between. The CDR3 loop spans 15 amino acids. CDR3 residues: CASSPLSGGTGELFF. The CDR3 bases are TGTGCCAGCAGTCCCCTGTCAGGTGGAACCGGGGAGCTGTTTTTT.

The V gene is TRBV2, the J gene TRBJ2-5, with 9 nucleotides matching TRBD2. Germline trimming cut 4 bases from V and 5 bases from J; bases unmatched to any gene: 5. CDR1 and CDR2 (germline): SNHLY, FYNNEI. CDR3 length: 14 residues. CDR3 in amino acids: CASSGGTSWETQYF. The CDR3 coding sequence is TGTGCCAGCAGTGGGGGGACTAGCTGGGAGACCCAGTACTTC.

This clone was seen only once. The V and J genes are TRBV2 and TRBJ1-5; TRBD1 matches 7 bases. This CDR3 is built from 14 residues. V lost 5 bases, J lost 6 bases, and 7 bases stayed unmatched. Germline lookup yields CDR1 SNHLY and CDR2 FYNNEI. The CDR3 sequence: CASSRQGRGQPQHF. The CDR3, as DNA: TGTGCCAGCAGTCGACAGGGCCGGGGTCAGCCCCAGCATTTT.

The CDR3 DNA follows: TGTGCCAGCAGCTCAACAGGGACGTCAGTGCGAGCTTTCTTT. This sequence encodes CASSSTGTSVRAFF. The V gene is TRBV7-9, the J gene TRBJ1-1; TRBD1 might be the D (6 bases). The CDR3 runs to 14 residues. Trimming stripped 4 bases from V and 10 bases from J, with 19 bases between. In germline, CDR1 is SEHNR, CDR2 FQNEAQ (reference sequence). The full variable domain, with the rest looked up from reference TRBV7-9 and TRBJ1-1, is DTGVSQNPRHKITKRGQNVTFRCDPISEHNRLYWYRQTLGQGPEFLTYFQNEAQLEKSRLLSDRFSAERPKGSFSTLEIQRTEQGDSAMYLCASSSTGTSVRAFFGQGTRLTVV.

The chain uses TRBV7-6 and TRBJ2-1; 8 positions agree with TRBD1. Germline lookup yields CDR1 SGHVS and CDR2 FNYEAQ. V was pared by 1 base and J by 9 bases, with 8 bases of the junction left unmatched. This CDR3 spans 15 amino acids. The chain's CDR3 is CASSLGQGARVEQFF. CDR3 DNA sequence: TGTGCCAGCAGCTTAGGTCAGGGGGCTCGGGTTGAGCAGTTCTTC.

The chain recombines TRBV6-5 with TRBJ2-7; a weak D match, TRBD1 (6 bases). The V gene's germline CDR1 is MNHEY and CDR2 SVGAGI. This CDR3 has 14 residues. Trimming cost V 4 bases and J 2 bases, with 12 bases left between them. CDR3 amino acids: CASSSPGHPYEQYF. The CDR3 nucleotides are TGTGCCAGCAGTTCACCGGGACACCCCTACGAGCAGTACTTC.

The chain links TRBV3-1 (or the pseudogene TRBV3-2) to TRBJ1-2; TRBD1 matches 7 bases. This CDR3 is built from 12 residues. Trimming took 3 bases from V and 13 from J; bases not matched to a gene: 8. Germline CDR1 and CDR2: LGHDT and YNNKEL (reference sequence). The CDR3 region is CASSQGQGELTF. CDR3 DNA: TGTGCCAGCAGCCAGGGGCAGGGGGAGCTCACCTTC.

The gene calls are TRBV7-9 and TRBJ1-2; TRBD1 is a possible D gene (5 bases). The CDR3 length is 13 residues. Germline values: CDR1 SEHNR, CDR2 FQNEAQ (reference sequence). V shed 5 bases and J shed 7 bases, with 14 bases lying between them. The CDR3 region is CASSSDRSIGYTF. The DNA of the CDR3 is TGTGCCAGCAGCAGCGACAGATCGATTGGCTACACCTTC.

The chain has TRBV7-9 and TRBJ1-1; D is perhaps TRBD1 (5 bases). Germline lookup yields CDR1 SEHNR and CDR2 FQNEAQ (reference sequence). V lost 5 bases, J lost 5 bases, and 12 bases lay in between. This CDR3 region has 13 residues. CDR3 in amino acids: CASSQGGRTEAFF. In DNA, the CDR3 is TGTGCCAGCAGCCAGGGAGGGAGGACTGAAGCTTTCTTT.

This chain links TRBV4-3 with TRBJ2-1; 8 nucleotides align to TRBD2. Germline loops: CDR1 LGHNA, CDR2 YSLEER. Trimming took 5 bases from V and 7 from J; bases not matched to a gene: 13. CDR3 length: 16 residues. For the CDR3, the DNA is TGCGCCAGCAGCTCAACCCAGATAGCGGGGACTAATGAGCAGTTCTTC. Translating it yields CASSSTQIAGTNEQFF.

The chain combines TRBV7-2 with TRBJ2-1, with 11 bases fitting TRBD2. This CDR3 contains 15 residues. J lost 8 bases, V lost 3 bases, and 6 bases had no gene match. Per the germline V gene, CDR1 is SGHTA and CDR2 is FQGNSA. CDR3 sequence (DNA): TGTGCCAGCAGCTTTACTAGCGGGGGAGAGGATGAGCAGTTCTTC. Translated, it gives CASSFTSGGEDEQFF. The full variable domain, with the rest looked up from reference TRBV7-2 and TRBJ2-1, is GAGVSQSPSNKVTEKGKDVELRCDPISGHTALYWYRQSLGQGLEFLIYFQGNSAPDKSGLPSDRFSAERTGGSVSTLTIQRTQQEDSAVYLCASSFTSGGEDEQFFGPGTRLTVL.

The V gene is TRBV7-2, the J gene TRBJ1-4, with D possibly being TRBD1 (5 bases). The V and J ends lost 1 base and 7 bases respectively, with 10 bases between them. There are 14 residues in the CDR3. From germline, CDR1 is SGHTA and CDR2 FQGNSA. CDR3: CASSLGGRGEKLFF. The CDR3 bases are TGTGCCAGCAGCTTAGGGGGAAGGGGTGAAAAACTGTTTTTT.

This clone was detected only once. This rearrangement joins TRBV27 to TRBJ1-1; D is perhaps TRBD1 (5 bases). CDR1 is MNHEY, CDR2 SMNVEV, per germline (reference sequence). The V and J ends lost 7 bases and 4 bases respectively, with 16 bases between them. The CDR3 is 14 amino acids. DNA for the CDR3: TGTGCCAGCACCATCGCGGGGGGGATCACTGAAGCTTTCTTT. It specifies CASTIAGGITEAFF.

The V and J genes are TRBV9 and TRBJ1-2; 7 bases are shared with TRBD1. The CDR3 is 16 residues long. With 4 bases clipped from V and 4 bases from J, the junction kept 13 bases outside the gene matches. Germline V gene sequence: CDR1 SGDLS, CDR2 YYNGEE. This chain's CDR3 is CASSSHSTGTLYGYTF. The CDR3 nucleotides are TGTGCCAGCAGCTCACATTCGACAGGGACGCTCTATGGCTACACCTTC. Drawing the rest from reference TRBV9 and TRBJ1-2, the complete variable domain is DSGVTQTPKHLITATGQRVTLRCSPRSGDLSVYWYQQSLDQGLQFLIQYYNGEERAKGNILERFSAQQFPDLHSELNLSSLELGDSALYFCASSSHSTGTLYGYTFGSGTRLTVV.

The chain joins TRBV5-1 to TRBJ2-3; 9 nucleotides match TRBD2. The V segment lost 4 bases and the J segment 3 bases; nucleotides outside the gene matches: 15. This CDR3 is built from 18 residues. From germline, CDR1 is SGHRS and CDR2 YFSETQ. CDR3: CASSPVGLASGETDTQYF. CDR3 in DNA: TGCGCCAGCAGCCCCGTGGGGCTGGCTAGCGGGGAAACAGATACGCAGTATTTT.